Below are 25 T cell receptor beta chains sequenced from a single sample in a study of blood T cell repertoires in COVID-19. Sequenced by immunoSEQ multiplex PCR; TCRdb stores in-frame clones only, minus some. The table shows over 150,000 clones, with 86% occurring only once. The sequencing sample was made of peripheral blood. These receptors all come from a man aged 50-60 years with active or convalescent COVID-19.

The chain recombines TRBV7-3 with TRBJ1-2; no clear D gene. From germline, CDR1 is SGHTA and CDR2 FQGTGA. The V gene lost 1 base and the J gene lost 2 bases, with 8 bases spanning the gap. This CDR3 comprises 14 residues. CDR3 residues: CASSLNFQNYGYTF. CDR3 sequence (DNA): TGTGCCAGCAGCTTAAATTTTCAGAACTATGGCTACACCTTC.

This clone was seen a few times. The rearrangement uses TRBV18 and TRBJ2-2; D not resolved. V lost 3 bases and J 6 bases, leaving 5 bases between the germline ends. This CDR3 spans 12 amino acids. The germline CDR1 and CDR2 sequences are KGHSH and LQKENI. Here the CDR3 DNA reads TGTGCCAGCTCACCCCCAGCCGGGGAGCTGTTTTTT. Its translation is CASSPPAGELFF.

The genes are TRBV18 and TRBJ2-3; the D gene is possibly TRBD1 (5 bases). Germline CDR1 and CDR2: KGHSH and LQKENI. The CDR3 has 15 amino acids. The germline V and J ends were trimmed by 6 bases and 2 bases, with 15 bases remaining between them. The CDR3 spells CASSLRLGATDTQYF. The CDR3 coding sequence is TGTGCCAGCTCCCTCCGGCTAGGGGCCACAGATACGCAGTATTTT.

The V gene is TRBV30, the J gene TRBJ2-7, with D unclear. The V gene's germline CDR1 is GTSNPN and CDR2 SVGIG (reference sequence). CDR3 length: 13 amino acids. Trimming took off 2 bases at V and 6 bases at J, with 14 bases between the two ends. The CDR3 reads CAWSSDRVGEQYF. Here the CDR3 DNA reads TGTGCCTGGAGTTCAGACCGGGTCGGCGAGCAGTACTTC.

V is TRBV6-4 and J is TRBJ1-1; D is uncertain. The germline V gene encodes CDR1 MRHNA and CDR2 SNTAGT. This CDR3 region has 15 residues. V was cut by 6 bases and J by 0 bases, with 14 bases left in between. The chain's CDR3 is CASRPEQSLNTEAFF. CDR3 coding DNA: TGTGCCAGCAGGCCCGAGCAATCCCTGAACACTGAAGCTTTCTTT.

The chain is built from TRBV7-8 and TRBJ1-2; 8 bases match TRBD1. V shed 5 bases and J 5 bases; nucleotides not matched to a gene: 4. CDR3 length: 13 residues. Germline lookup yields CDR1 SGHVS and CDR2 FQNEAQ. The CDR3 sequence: CASSRDRKYGYTF. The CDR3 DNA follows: TGTGCCAGCAGCCGGGACAGGAAGTATGGCTACACCTTC.

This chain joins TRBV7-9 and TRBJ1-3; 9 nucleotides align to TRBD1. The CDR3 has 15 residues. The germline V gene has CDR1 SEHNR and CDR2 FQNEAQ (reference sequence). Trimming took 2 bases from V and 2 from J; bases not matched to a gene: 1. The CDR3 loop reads CASSLTGGPGNTIYF. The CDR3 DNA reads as TGTGCCAGCAGCTTAACAGGGGGCCCTGGAAACACCATATATTTT.

In nucleotides, the CDR3 is TGTGCCAGCAGCGTGGGACAGGCCCTCTACGAGCAGTACTTC. It codes for CASSVGQALYEQYF. The rearrangement joins TRBV2 to TRBJ2-7; 8 bases are a match to TRBD1. This CDR3 region has 14 residues. J lost 3 bases, V lost 6 bases, and 7 bases had no gene match. In germline, CDR1 is SNHLY, CDR2 FYNNEI.

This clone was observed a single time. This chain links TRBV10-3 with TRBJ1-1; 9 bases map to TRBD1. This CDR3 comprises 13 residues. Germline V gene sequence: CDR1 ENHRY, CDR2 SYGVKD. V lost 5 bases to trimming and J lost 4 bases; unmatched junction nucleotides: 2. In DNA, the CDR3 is TGTGCCATCAGTTCGACAGGGGGCACTGAAGCTTTCTTT. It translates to CAISSTGGTEAFF.

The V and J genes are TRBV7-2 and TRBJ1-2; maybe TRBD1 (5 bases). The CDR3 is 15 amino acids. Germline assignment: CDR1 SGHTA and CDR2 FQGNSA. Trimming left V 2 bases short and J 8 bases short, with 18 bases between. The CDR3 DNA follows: TGTGCCAGCAGCTTACCGGGACGGGGGGGAAAGGGCTACACCTTC. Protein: CASSLPGRGGKGYTF.

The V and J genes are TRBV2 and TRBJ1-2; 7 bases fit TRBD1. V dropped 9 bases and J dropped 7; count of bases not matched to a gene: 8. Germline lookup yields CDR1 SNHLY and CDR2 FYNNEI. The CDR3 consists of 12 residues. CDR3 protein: CARKGTVAGYTF. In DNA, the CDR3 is TGTGCCAGAAAAGGGACAGTCGCTGGCTACACCTTC.

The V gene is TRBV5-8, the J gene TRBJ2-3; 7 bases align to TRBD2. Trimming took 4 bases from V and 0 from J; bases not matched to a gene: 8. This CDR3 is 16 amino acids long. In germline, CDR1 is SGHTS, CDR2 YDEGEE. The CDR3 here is CASSKLAHSSTDTQYF. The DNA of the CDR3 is TGTGCCAGCAGCAAACTAGCGCACTCTAGCACAGATACGCAGTATTTT.

The CDR3 DNA reads as TGTGCCAGCAGTTGGACTAGCGGCGGGGATACGCAGTATTTT. This sequence encodes CASSWTSGGDTQYF. The chain couples TRBV6-2 or TRBV6-3 to TRBJ2-3, with 10 bases fitting TRBD2. The CDR3 contains 14 residues. Germline loops: CDR1 MNHEY, CDR2 SVGEGT. With V trimmed by 4 bases and J by 6 bases, 4 bases remained unmatched.

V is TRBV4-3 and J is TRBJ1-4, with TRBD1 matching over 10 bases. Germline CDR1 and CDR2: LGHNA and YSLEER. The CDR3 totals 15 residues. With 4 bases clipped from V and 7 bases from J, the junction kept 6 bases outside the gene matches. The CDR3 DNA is TGCGCCAGCAGCCCTCGACAGGGGGCTGGTGAAAAACTGTTTTTT. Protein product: CASSPRQGAGEKLFF.

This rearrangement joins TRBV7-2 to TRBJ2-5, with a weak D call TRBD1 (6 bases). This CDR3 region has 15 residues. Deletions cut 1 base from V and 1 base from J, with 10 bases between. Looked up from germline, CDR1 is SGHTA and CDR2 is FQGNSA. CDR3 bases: TGTGCCAGCAGCTTAGTGGGGGCTGTCCAAGAGACCCAGTACTTC. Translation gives CASSLVGAVQETQYF.

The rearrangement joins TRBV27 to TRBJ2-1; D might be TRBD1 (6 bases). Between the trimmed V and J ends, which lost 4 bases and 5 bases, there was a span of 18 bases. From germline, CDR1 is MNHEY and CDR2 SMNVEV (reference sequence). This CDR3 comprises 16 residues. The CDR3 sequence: CASSSKRTETNNEQFF. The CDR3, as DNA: TGTGCCAGCAGTTCCAAAAGGACAGAGACTAACAATGAGCAGTTCTTC.

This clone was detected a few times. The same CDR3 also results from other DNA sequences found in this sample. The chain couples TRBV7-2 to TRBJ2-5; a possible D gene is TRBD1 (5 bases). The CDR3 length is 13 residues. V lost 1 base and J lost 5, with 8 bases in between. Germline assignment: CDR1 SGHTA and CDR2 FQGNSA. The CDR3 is CASSLGRVETQYF. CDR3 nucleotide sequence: TGTGCCAGCAGCTTAGGCAGGGTTGAGACCCAGTACTTC.

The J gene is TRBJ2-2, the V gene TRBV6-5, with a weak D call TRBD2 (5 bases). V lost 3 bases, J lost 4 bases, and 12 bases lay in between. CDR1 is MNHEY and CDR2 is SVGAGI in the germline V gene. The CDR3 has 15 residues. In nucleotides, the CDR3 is TGTGCCAGCAGTTATTCCGGACTTAGCACCGGGGAGCTGTTTTTT. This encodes CASSYSGLSTGELFF.

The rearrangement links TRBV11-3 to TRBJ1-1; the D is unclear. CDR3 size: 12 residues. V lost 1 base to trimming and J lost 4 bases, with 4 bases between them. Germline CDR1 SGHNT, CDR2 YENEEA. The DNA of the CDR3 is TGTGCCAGCAGCTTAGGGGCCACTGAAGCTTTCTTT. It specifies CASSLGATEAFF.

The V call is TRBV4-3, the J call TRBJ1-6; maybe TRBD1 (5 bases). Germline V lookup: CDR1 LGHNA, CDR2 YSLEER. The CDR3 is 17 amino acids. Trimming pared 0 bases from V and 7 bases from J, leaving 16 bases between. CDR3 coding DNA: TGCGCCAGCAGCCAAGAGGCTAGGGGAGGGGCAAATTCACCCCTCCACTTT. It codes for CASSQEARGGANSPLHF.

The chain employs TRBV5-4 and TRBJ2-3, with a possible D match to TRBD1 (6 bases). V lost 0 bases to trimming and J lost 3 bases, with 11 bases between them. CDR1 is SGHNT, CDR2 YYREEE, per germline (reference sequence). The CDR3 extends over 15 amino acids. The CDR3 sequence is CASSLEGQGTDTQYF. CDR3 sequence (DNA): TGTGCCAGCAGCTTGGAGGGGCAGGGGACAGATACGCAGTATTTT.

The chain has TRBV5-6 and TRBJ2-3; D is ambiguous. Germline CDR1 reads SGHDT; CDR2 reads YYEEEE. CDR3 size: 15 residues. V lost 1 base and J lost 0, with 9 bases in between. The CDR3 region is CASSLTLQSTDTQYF. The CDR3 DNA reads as TGTGCCAGCAGCTTGACCCTACAGAGCACAGATACGCAGTATTTT.

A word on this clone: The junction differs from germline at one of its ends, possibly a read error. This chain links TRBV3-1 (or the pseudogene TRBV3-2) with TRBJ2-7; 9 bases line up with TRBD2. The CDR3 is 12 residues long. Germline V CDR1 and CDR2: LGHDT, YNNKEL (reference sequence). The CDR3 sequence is CASSHPIAGVNF. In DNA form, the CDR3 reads TGTGCCAGCAGCCACCCAATAGCGGGGGTTAACTTC.

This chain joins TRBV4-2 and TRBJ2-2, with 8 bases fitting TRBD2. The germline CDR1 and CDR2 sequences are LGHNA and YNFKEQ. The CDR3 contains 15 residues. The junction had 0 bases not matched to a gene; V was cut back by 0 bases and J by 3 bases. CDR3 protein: CASSQEGLDTGELFF. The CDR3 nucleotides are TGTGCCAGCAGCCAAGAGGGACTAGACACCGGGGAGCTGTTTTTT.

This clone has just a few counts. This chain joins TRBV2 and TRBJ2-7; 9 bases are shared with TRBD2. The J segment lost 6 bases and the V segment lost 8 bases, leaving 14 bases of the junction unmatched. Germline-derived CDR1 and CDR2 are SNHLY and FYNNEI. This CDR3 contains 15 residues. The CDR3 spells CASYPPSGGWSEQYF. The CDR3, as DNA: TGTGCCAGCTACCCCCCAAGCGGGGGGTGGTCCGAGCAGTACTTC.